This is a list of T cell receptor beta chains from one sample in a study of control samples from healthy donors and cancer patients. Libraries were prepared by immunoSEQ multiplex PCR; TCRdb keeps only in-frame clonotypes and omits some of them. The table records 200,000 or so clones, about 95% of them present only once. The material sequenced was blood. These receptors all stem from a man aged 50 to 60 in good health. The CDR3 runs from the conserved cysteine through the conserved F or W. Each record gives: D gene, V gene, clone size, J gene, CDR3 protein, CDR3 DNA. A D gene is named only where the DNA matches it firmly. Clone sizes are given selectively: once, few, many, or a class where the clone is expanded.

TRBD1	TRBV5-1	.	TRBJ2-1	CASSTGESSYNEQFF	TGCGCCAGCAGCACAGGGGAAAGCTCCTACAATGAGCAGTTCTTC
.	TRBV30	.	TRBJ1-5	CAWSVRGGGTPQHF	TGTGCCTGGAGTGTCCGTGGGGGGGGAACGCCCCAGCATTTT
.	TRBV11-2	.	TRBJ1-3	CASSPGIGSGNTIYF	TGTGCCAGCAGCCCAGGGATTGGCTCTGGAAACACCATATATTTT
.	TRBV5-1	.	TRBJ2-3	CASSSLDGTDTQYF	TGCGCCAGCAGCTCTCTGGACGGCACAGATACGCAGTATTTT
.	TRBV11-2	once	TRBJ2-2	CASSGGSLNTGELFF	TGTGCCAGCAGCGGGGGCTCTTTGAACACCGGGGAGCTGTTTTTT
.	TRBV29-1	.	TRBJ1-2	CSVEKGSANYGYTF	TGCAGCGTTGAAAAAGGGTCGGCTAACTATGGCTACACCTTC
.	TRBV9	.	TRBJ1-2	CASTGTEGLEGYTF	TGTGCCAGCACGGGGACGGAGGGACTCGAGGGCTACACCTTC
TRBD1	TRBV10-3	.	TRBJ1-2	CAISETGQGSGYTF	TGTGCCATCAGCGAGACCGGACAGGGAAGTGGCTACACCTTC
.	TRBV12-3/TRBV12-4	.	TRBJ1-1	CASSLLNTEAFF	TGTGCCAGCAGTTTACTAAACACTGAAGCTTTCTTT
TRBD2	TRBV5-1	.	TRBJ2-1	CASRPPGLAGNEQFF	TGCGCCAGCAGACCACCGGGACTAGCGGGCAATGAGCAGTTCTTC
TRBD1	TRBV7-3	.	TRBJ2-2	CASSPDRDHSDTGELFF	TGTGCCAGCAGCCCTGACAGGGATCATTCGGACACCGGGGAGCTGTTTTTT
.	TRBV5-5	.	TRBJ1-2	CASSLSGGFGYTF	TGTGCCAGCAGCTTGTCCGGGGGCTTTGGCTACACCTTC
TRBD1	TRBV7-6	.	TRBJ1-2	CASSAPAWDRDLANYGYTF	TGTGCCAGCAGCGCCCCAGCCTGGGACAGGGATCTAGCTAACTATGGCTACACCTTC
.	TRBV4-2	.	TRBJ1-6	CASSKNLGVDSPLHF	TGTGCCAGCAGCAAAAACCTAGGGGTGGATTCACCCCTCCACTTT
TRBD1	TRBV3-1/TRBV3-2	.	TRBJ1-1	CASSQGLASRGPGEQTEAFF	TGTGCCAGCAGCCAAGGGCTGGCCAGCAGGGGGCCTGGAGAACAAACTGAAGCTTTCTTT
TRBD1	TRBV7-8	.	TRBJ1-3	CASRSDRGSGNTIYF	TGTGCCAGCAGGAGCGACAGGGGAAGTGGAAACACCATATATTTT
.	TRBV30	.	TRBJ1-2	CAWSRSRERGYTF	TGTGCCTGGAGCAGGTCCAGGGAGCGTGGCTACACCTTC
TRBD1	TRBV29-1	.	TRBJ1-4	CSAGTGGGEKLFF	TGCAGCGCTGGGACAGGGGGCGGTGAAAAACTGTTTTTT
TRBD1	TRBV6-6	.	TRBJ1-1	CASTKWTGNEAFF	TGTGCCAGCACCAAATGGACAGGAAACGAAGCTTTCTTT
TRBD1	TRBV18	.	TRBJ1-1	CASSPLTGTNTEAFF	TGTGCCAGCTCACCCTTGACAGGGACAAACACTGAAGCTTTCTTT
TRBD1	TRBV4-1	.	TRBJ1-4	CASSQETGGFYEKLFF	TGCGCCAGCAGCCAGGAGACAGGGGGGTTCTATGAAAAACTGTTTTTT
TRBD1	TRBV10-3	.	TRBJ1-5	CAISLGGQPQHF	TGTGCCATCAGTCTAGGGGGCCAGCCCCAGCATTTT
.	TRBV5-1	.	TRBJ1-1	CASSNRVTDTEAFF	TGCGCCAGCAGTAATAGGGTAACGGACACTGAAGCTTTCTTT
.	TRBV7-8	once	TRBJ1-2	CASSVSDRVNYGYTF	TGTGCCAGCAGCGTCTCGGACAGAGTTAACTATGGCTACACCTTC
TRBD1	TRBV3-1/TRBV3-2	.	TRBJ1-2	CASSRGQGASGYTF	TGTGCCAGCAGCCGGGGACAGGGGGCGAGTGGCTACACCTTC